Each of the 14 T cell receptor beta chains below was sequenced from the same sample in a study of T cells and Merkel cell carcinoma outcomes. The data were produced by immunoSEQ multiplex PCR, yet TCRdb's version contains in-frame clones alone and is incomplete. Of 15,000 to 17,000 clones listed, 87% are singletons. Material: tumor tissue from Merkel cell carcinoma. Source of these receptors: a human donor with Merkel cell carcinoma.

This chain joins TRBV10-3 and TRBJ1-2; 10 positions agree with TRBD1. The CDR3 totals 18 residues. CDR1 is ENHRY and CDR2 is SYGVKD in the germline V gene. The junction had 17 bases not matched to a gene; V was cut back by 2 bases and J by 8 bases. CDR3 nucleotide sequence: TGTGCCATCAGTGAGGAAGAGGGACAGGGGCAGAAAAAGTGGGGCTACACCTTC. Amino acids: CAISEEEGQGQKKWGYTF.

The chain links TRBV28 to TRBJ1-1; D perhaps matches TRBD1 (5 bases). V lost 5 bases and J lost 7, with 17 bases in between. From germline, CDR1 is MDHEN and CDR2 SYDVKM. The CDR3 covers 14 residues. For the CDR3, the DNA is TGTGCCAGCAGTCCATATACAGGAGCAATTGAAGCTTTCTTT. Residues: CASSPYTGAIEAFF.

The CDR3 coding sequence is TGTGCCAGCAGCCAAGTCTCCGGCAGAAGCATCTGCACTGAAGCTTTCTTT. Its translation is CASSQVSGRSICTEAFF. The chain combines TRBV14 with TRBJ1-1; no firm D call. The CDR3 is made up of 17 amino acids. Per the germline V gene, CDR1 is SGHDN and CDR2 is FVKESK. The ends were cut back, 1 base at V and 4 bases at J, with 19 bases in the middle. The full variable domain, its missing parts supplied by reference TRBV14 and TRBJ1-1, is EAGVTQFPSHSVIEKGQTVTLRCDPISGHDNLYWYRRVMGKEIKFLLHFVKESKQDESGMPNNRFLAERTGGTYSTLKVQPAELEDSGVYFCASSQVSGRSICTEAFFGQGTRLTVV.

CDR3 residues: CASSLVYPTGNQHF. CDR3 DNA: TGTGCCAGCAGCTTGGTTTATCCAACAGGGAACCAGCATTTT. The genes are TRBV5-4 and TRBJ1-5, with a weak D call TRBD1 (6 bases). Between the trimmed V and J ends, which lost 0 bases and 12 bases, there was a span of 16 bases. Germline values: CDR1 SGHNT, CDR2 YYREEE (reference sequence). This CDR3 comprises 14 residues.

The rearrangement uses TRBV5-1 and TRBJ1-1; 7 positions match TRBD1. The CDR3 covers 17 residues. CDR1 and CDR2 (germline): SGHRS, YFSETQ. V shed 1 base, J shed 6 bases, and the junction held 15 bases outside the gene matches. As DNA, the CDR3 is TGCGCCAGCAGCTTGTTTGGTTCTGGCAGGGGGTTTCCTGAAGCTTTCTTT. Translation: CASSLFGSGRGFPEAFF. Complete variable domain (other parts from reference TRBV5-1 and TRBJ1-1): KAGVTQTPRYLIKTRGQQVTLSCSPISGHRSVSWYQQTPGQGLQFLFEYFSETQRNKGNFPGRFSGRQFSNSRSEMNVSTLELGDSALYLCASSLFGSGRGFPEAFFGQGTRLTVV.

The CDR3 region has the DNA TGTGCCAGCAGTGACTCGGTTGGGGGGGCGAAGAACTATGGCTACACCTTC. Its protein product is CASSDSVGGAKNYGYTF. This chain links TRBV6-4 with TRBJ1-2, with TRBD1 as a possible D gene (6 bases). The V end was cut by 0 bases, the J end by 2 bases, with 16 bases between. The CDR3 is made up of 17 amino acids. Germline CDR1 reads MRHNA; CDR2 reads SNTAGT.

Concerning this clone: Mismatch with germline at one junction end may stem from a read error. The same CDR3 also results from other DNA sequences found in this sample. V usage is TRBV5-4 and J usage is TRBJ2-7, with D uncertain. CDR1 and CDR2 from the germline V gene are SGHNT and YYREEE (reference sequence). CDR3 length: 13 residues. The CDR3 DNA reads as TGTGCCAGCAGTTATGACGGGTACTACGAGCAGTATTTC. It is translated as CASSYDGYYEQYF.

The gene calls are TRBV18 and TRBJ1-2; no reliable D call. The germline V and J ends were trimmed by 10 bases and 0 bases, with 12 bases remaining between them. Per germline, CDR1 KGHSH and CDR2 LQKENI. The CDR3 has 13 amino acids. The CDR3 reads CATAGTANYGYTF. The CDR3 nucleotides are TGTGCCACAGCCGGTACAGCTAACTATGGCTACACCTTC.

V and J are TRBV21-1 and TRBJ2-2; TRBD2, the table's D call, lacks a check against the DNA. TRBV21-1 is reported as a pseudogene. The CDR3 length is 12 residues. CDR3 sequence (DNA): TGTGCCAGCAGCAAAATAACCGGGGAGCTGTTTTTT. As protein: CASSKITGELFF.

The DNA for the CDR3 is TGTGCCAGCAGCCCGGGACGGCCAGAATCTGGGGCCAACGTCCTGACTTTC. Protein product: CASSPGRPESGANVLTF. The chain links TRBV14 to TRBJ2-6, with D perhaps TRBD1 or TRBD2 (5 bases each). Germline-derived CDR1 and CDR2 are SGHDN and FVKESK. Deletions cut 4 bases from V and 1 base from J, with 14 bases between. The length of the CDR3 is 17 residues.

The chain couples TRBV11-2 to TRBJ1-2, with a tentative D call TRBD1 (5 bases). Germline CDR1 and CDR2: SGHAT and FQNNGV. V was clipped by 1 base and J by 3 bases, with 12 bases between them. CDR3 size: 15 residues. The CDR3 sequence is CASSLGGVRDYGYTF. The CDR3 nucleotides read TGTGCCAGCAGCTTAGGGGGGGTCCGGGACTATGGCTACACCTTC.

Worth noting for this clone: This sample also contains other DNA sequences that code for the same CDR3. V gene TRBV6-1 combines with J gene TRBJ2-7; D gene unclear. The CDR3 consists of 12 residues. V gave up 2 bases and J gave up 3 bases, with 5 bases separating them. Germline CDR1 is MNHNS and CDR2 is SASEGT. The CDR3 here is CASSEYGYEQYF. CDR3 sequence (DNA): TGTGCCAGCAGTGAATATGGCTACGAGCAGTACTTC.

The gene calls are TRBV5-1 and TRBJ2-1, with D possibly matching TRBD1 (5 bases). CDR1 SGHRS and CDR2 YFSETQ come from the germline V gene. Between the trimmed V and J ends, which lost 0 bases and 2 bases, there was a span of 6 bases. The length of the CDR3 is 14 residues. The CDR3 bases are TGCGCCAGCAGCTTGGTGGACACCTACAATGAGCAGTTCTTC. As protein: CASSLVDTYNEQFF.

J is TRBJ1-1 and V is TRBV2, with D tentatively TRBD1 (5 bases). Per germline, CDR1 SNHLY and CDR2 FYNNEI. The V end lost 6 bases, the J end lost 2 bases, and 16 bases lay between the germline ends. The CDR3 is 15 amino acids. CDR3 region: CASSSGLGRNTEAFF. CDR3 bases: TGTGCCAGCAGCTCGGGCTTGGGGCGAAACACTGAAGCTTTCTTT.